This T cell receptor (beta chain) was captured by sequencing in a study of T cells in Graves' hyperthyroidism and ophthalmopathy. Study observations and caveats: Most clonotypes that expanded in the thyroid above 0.001 also showed up in blood.

About this clonotype: Its antigen remains unidentified.

Germline CDR1 reads PRHDT; CDR2 reads FYEKMQ (reference sequence). The V end was cut by 3 bases, the J end by 7 bases, with 13 bases between. The CDR3 is 13 residues long. The TCR beta CDR3 regions underwent amplification using RNA transcripts as the source. When the TCR CDR3 underwent first-round RT-PCR, the HTBI primer set was used. MiXCR, applied by TCRdb to the multiplex PCR reads, yields one record per CDR3 protein. This table holds some 460,000 distinct CDR3 sequences, approximately 14% found once. No progression to ophthalmopathy during 18 months of follow-up defined stable disease. Diagnosis of hyperthyroidism was new in patients aged 18 to 65, and its duration was under 2 months.

This chain connects TRBV13 to TRBJ2-7, with D unresolved. The sample consisted of blood. The TCR comes from a woman under 30 with Graves' hyperthyroidism. The CDR3 protein is CASSFPPDREQYF. As DNA, the CDR3 is TGTGCCAGCAGCTTCCCGCCTGATCGGGAGCAGTACTTC.